Presented here are 20 T cell receptor beta chains from one specimen sequenced in a study of glioma-infiltrating T cells (TCRdb year 2016). The instrument was an Illumina MiSeq. TCR alpha and beta CDR3 regions were amplified with the iRepertoire nested amplicon-rescue multiplex PCR (arm-PCR) platform from RNA. Using fastp at Q25 and MiXCR, TCRdb reprocessed the public reads and kept productive beta chains. Every entry covers one CDR3 protein and lists the most common genes and DNA from its rows. In all, the sample holds about 110,000 distinct CDR3 sequences, and approximately 26% of those were seen once. The ten largest clonotypes hold about a third of the sample. Sequencing was carried out using glioma tissue, nonneoplastic brain tissue, or PBMCs (not recorded which). The receptors originated from a human donor with low-grade glioma or glioblastoma, undergoing nonglioma brain surgery, or in good health (not recorded which).

This clonotype was counted ten times or more. The gene calls are TRBV7-9 and TRBJ2-1, with 10 bases matching TRBD1. V shed 0 bases and J 9 bases; nucleotides not matched to a gene: 8. Germline V lookup: CDR1 SEHNR, CDR2 FQNEAQ (reference sequence). The CDR3 runs to 16 residues. The CDR3 loop reads CASSLAVGTGVTEQFF. The DNA for the CDR3 is TGTGCCAGCAGCTTAGCAGTTGGGACAGGGGTGACTGAGCAGTTCTTC.

Points on this clonotype: A much more abundant neighbour one base away suggests this may be a read error. The V call is TRBV29-1, the J call TRBJ1-1, with D perhaps TRBD1 (5 bases). V lost 1 base and J lost 3, with 12 bases in between. CDR3 length: 14 amino acids. CDR1 SQVTM and CDR2 ANQGSEA come from the germline V gene. CDR3 region: CSVEVFGGDTEAFF. As DNA, the CDR3 is TGCAGCGTTGAAGTCTTCGGAGGGGACACTGAAGCTTTCTTT.

This clonotype was found many times. The chain links TRBV6-2 or TRBV6-3 to TRBJ1-1; D remains unclear. CDR3 length: 14 amino acids. Germline CDR1 reads MNHEY; CDR2 reads SVGEGT. Trimming pared 2 bases from V and 1 base from J, leaving 8 bases between. The CDR3 here is CASSYRATNTEAFF. The CDR3 nucleotides are TGTGCCAGCAGTTACCGGGCCACGAACACTGAAGCTTTCTTT.

The chain couples TRBV20-1 to TRBJ1-5; 7 bases map to TRBD1. The J segment lost 4 bases and the V segment lost 0 bases, leaving 9 bases of the junction unmatched. CDR1 and CDR2 (germline): DFQATT, SNEGSKA (reference sequence). The CDR3 length is 16 residues. CDR3 sequence: CSARDHGAGGNQPQHF. The CDR3 region has the DNA TGCAGTGCTAGAGACCATGGGGCAGGGGGAAATCAGCCCCAGCATTTT.

This clonotype was seen many times. The rearrangement links TRBV6-6 to TRBJ1-2; D remains ambiguous. CDR3 length: 18 residues. V was cut by 2 bases and J by 0 bases, with 19 bases left in between. CDR1 is MNHNY, CDR2 SVGAGI, per germline (reference sequence). CDR3 loop: CASSYRTSGSKANYGYTF. DNA for the CDR3: TGTGCCAGCAGTTACAGGACGTCTGGTAGTAAGGCTAACTATGGCTACACCTTC.

This clonotype appeared a few times. The chain uses TRBV11-3 and TRBJ2-7; D call uncertain. The CDR3 consists of 13 residues. V gave up 1 base and J gave up 3 bases, with 7 bases separating them. The V gene's germline CDR1 is SGHNT and CDR2 YENEEA. The CDR3 nucleotides read TGTGCCAGCAGCTTAGGGCCACGCTACGAGCAGTACTTC. This encodes CASSLGPRYEQYF.

The J gene is TRBJ1-1, the V gene TRBV5-8; D uncertain. V was cut by 0 bases and J by 1 base, with 7 bases left in between. Germline values: CDR1 SGHTS, CDR2 YDEGEE. This CDR3 region has 14 residues. In nucleotides, the CDR3 is TGTGCCAGCAGCTTGGAGAGGGCGAACACTGAAGCTTTCTTT. Protein: CASSLERANTEAFF.

In this sample, this clonotype turned up many times. The CDR3 region has the DNA TGTGCCAGCAGCTTAAGGCGTACAGTCTATGGCTACACCTTC. This encodes CASSLRRTVYGYTF. This rearrangement joins TRBV7-2 to TRBJ1-2; D remains ambiguous. The CDR3 totals 14 residues. V was shortened by 2 bases and J by 4 bases, with 11 bases between the two germline ends. Per germline, CDR1 SGHTA and CDR2 FQGNSA. The complete variable domain, with remaining parts taken from reference TRBV7-2 and TRBJ1-2, reads GAGVSQSPSNKVTEKGKDVELRCDPISGHTALYWYRQSLGQGLEFLIYFQGNSAPDKSGLPSDRFSAERTGGSVSTLTIQRTQQEDSAVYLCASSLRRTVYGYTFGSGTRLTVV.

This clonotype has a count of ten or more. The chain recombines TRBV28 with TRBJ2-7, with D hard to call. Trimming removed 2 bases at V and 4 bases at J, with 6 bases between. Germline V gene data show CDR1 as MDHEN and CDR2 as SYDVKM. The CDR3 is 12 amino acids. CDR3 bases: TGTGCCAGCAGTTTACCGGGTTACGAGCAGTACTTC. Translation: CASSLPGYEQYF.

This clonotype has just a few counts. The rearrangement links TRBV11-2 to TRBJ2-4, with a tentative D call TRBD1 (5 bases). CDR1 and CDR2 (germline): SGHAT, FQNNGV. Between the trimmed V and J ends, which lost 1 base and 3 bases, there was a span of 13 bases. The CDR3 sequence is 16 residues long. CDR3 nucleotide sequence: TGTGCCAGCAGCTTAGCAGGGATTTCCGGCAAAAACATTCAGTACTTC. This gives the protein CASSLAGISGKNIQYF. The variable domain in full, with the rest retrieved from reference TRBV11-2 and TRBJ2-4, is EAGVAQSPRYKIIEKRQSVAFWCNPISGHATLYWYQQILGQGPKLLIQFQNNGVVDDSQLPKDRFSAERLKGVDSTLKIQPAKLEDSAVYLCASSLAGISGKNIQYFGAGTRLSVL.

To note about this clonotype: A much larger clone lies one base from this, so it may be a read error. The chain couples TRBV20-1 to TRBJ2-2, with 7 nucleotides matching TRBD2. The CDR3 covers 14 residues. CDR1 DFQATT and CDR2 SNEGSKA come from the germline V gene (reference sequence). The DNA of the CDR3 is TGCAGTGCCTTGCTAGCGGCGAACACCGGGGGGCTGTTTTTT. This sequence encodes CSALLAANTGGLFF.

The table lists this clonotype with a few counts. A much larger clone sits a single nucleotide away, making a read error possible. The chain joins TRBV7-2 to TRBJ2-5; 8 nucleotides agree with TRBD2. Germline CDR1 reads SGHTA; CDR2 reads FQGNSA. There are 15 residues in the CDR3. The CDR3 loop is CASSFVAGTQGTQYF. In DNA, the CDR3 is TGTGCCAGCAGCTTCGTAGCGGGGACACAAGGGACCCAGTACTTC.

This clonotype appeared many times. The chain couples TRBV6-2 or TRBV6-3 to TRBJ1-1; D not resolved. The CDR3 length is 12 residues. Germline assignment: CDR1 MNHEY and CDR2 SVGEGT. Trimming pared 4 bases from V and 4 bases from J, leaving 7 bases between. CDR3 in DNA: TGTGCCAGCAGTTTTTACCGCACTGAAGCTTTCTTT. Translation: CASSFYRTEAFF.

The table lists this clonotype with a count of one. V usage is TRBV6-1 and J usage is TRBJ1-1; D remains ambiguous. CDR1 MNHNS and CDR2 SASEGT come from the germline V gene. The CDR3 has 13 amino acids. Trimming shortened V by 6 bases and J by 2 bases, and 10 bases separated the two germline ends. The CDR3 here is CASRLASNTEAFF. CDR3 sequence (DNA): TGTGCCAGCAGACTCGCGAGCAACACTGAAGCTTTCTTT.

Remarks on this clonotype: A read error may account for a junction end that differs from germline. The chain carries TRBV24-1 and TRBJ2-5, with TRBD1 as a possible D gene (5 bases). Germline loops: CDR1 KGHDR, CDR2 SFDVKD. The CDR3 loop spans 15 amino acids. The CDR3 region is CATSDPGHWQETQSF. The CDR3 DNA reads TGTGCCACCAGTGACCCCGGACATTGGCAAGAGACCCAGTCCTTC.

This clonotype has ten or more counts. The chain links TRBV28 to TRBJ2-7, with a tentative D call TRBD2 (6 bases). This CDR3 is 14 amino acids long. CDR1 and CDR2 from the germline V gene are MDHEN and SYDVKM. Trimming left V 3 bases short and J 5 bases short, with 14 bases between. The CDR3 here is CASSFLANSHEQYF. As DNA, the CDR3 is TGTGCCAGCAGTTTCCTAGCGAATTCTCACGAGCAGTACTTC.

This clonotype was counted ten times or more. The gene calls are TRBV20-1 and TRBJ2-7; D may correspond to TRBD1 or TRBD2 (5 bases each). The CDR3 contains 12 residues. Looked up from germline, CDR1 is DFQATT and CDR2 is SNEGSKA (reference sequence). V was clipped by 3 bases and J by 5 bases, with 11 bases between them. The DNA of the CDR3 is TGCAGTGCTAGTAGGGGACCCAACGAGCAGTACTTC. It codes for CSASRGPNEQYF.

The gene calls are TRBV7-2 and TRBJ2-5; 10 nucleotides line up with TRBD1. Germline V gene data show CDR1 as SGHTA and CDR2 as FQGNSA. V was clipped by 3 bases and J by 2 bases; unmatched bases: 6. The CDR3 is 16 residues long. The CDR3 sequence is CASSFRQGAGQETQYF. The CDR3 nucleotides are TGTGCCAGCAGCTTCCGACAGGGGGCTGGACAAGAGACCCAGTACTTC. The whole variable domain, remainder taken from reference TRBV7-2 and TRBJ2-5, is GAGVSQSPSNKVTEKGKDVELRCDPISGHTALYWYRQSLGQGLEFLIYFQGNSAPDKSGLPSDRFSAERTGGSVSTLTIQRTQQEDSAVYLCASSFRQGAGQETQYFGPGTRLLVL.

This clonotype was seen repeatedly, ten times or more. The V call is TRBV7-8, the J call TRBJ2-1; D not certain. Between the trimmed V and J ends, which lost 1 base and 9 bases, there was a span of 10 bases. The germline V gene has CDR1 SGHVS and CDR2 FQNEAQ. The CDR3 is made up of 13 amino acids. The CDR3 loop reads CASSLERLGEQFF. The CDR3 bases are TGTGCCAGCAGCTTAGAAAGGTTAGGTGAGCAGTTCTTC. The whole variable domain, remainder taken from reference TRBV7-8 and TRBJ2-1, is GAGVSQSPRYKVAKRGQDVALRCDPISGHVSLFWYQQALGQGPEFLTYFQNEAQLDKSGLPSDRFFAERPEGSVSTLKIQRTQQEDSAVYLCASSLERLGEQFFGPGTRLTVL.

This clonotype was detected ten times or more. J is TRBJ2-1 and V is TRBV7-8; 9 nucleotides align to TRBD2. The junction had 3 bases not matched to a gene; V was cut back by 8 bases and J by 4 bases. This CDR3 contains 13 residues. CDR1 and CDR2 from the germline V gene are SGHVS and FQNEAQ. The CDR3 nucleotides read TGTGCCAGCGGGACTAGCAGGTACAATGAGCAGTTCTTC. Protein product: CASGTSRYNEQFF.